This TCR beta chain was recorded in a study of T cell repertoires in cytomegalovirus infection. Study outcomes and limitations: Cumulative frequency of public TCR beta families picked out carriers of CMV plus the relevant HLA.

Comment on this clonotype: Its matching antigen is unknown.

Looked up from germline, CDR1 is WSHSY and CDR2 is SAAADI. This CDR3 spans 13 amino acids. Trimming removed 10 bases at V and 3 bases at J, with 15 bases between. TCRdb itself ran the reads through MiXCR, one entry per CDR3 protein. The sample shows about 700,000 distinct CDR3 sequences, roughly 30% of them seen only once. The chain recombines TRBV10-2 with TRBJ1-1; D not certain. The receptor was isolated from a human donor in good health (CMV status not recorded). Some clones in this sample may be carry-over from other donors' samples. This material consisted of cultured PBMCs, taken from culture after CMV antigen stimulation. The CDR3 DNA sequence: TGCGCCACCCAAGGACCGGTCGACACTGAAGCTTTCTTT. It translates to CATQGPVDTEAFF.